This is a list of T cell receptor beta chains from one sample in a study of CD8+ T cells in alopecia areata. Libraries were prepared by immunoSEQ multiplex PCR; TCRdb keeps only in-frame clonotypes and omits some of them. Among over 85,000 clones listed, about 40% were seen once. Sequenced material: CD4+ T cells sorted from blood. The receptors stem from a human donor with alopecia areata. Both conserved end residues are trimmed from each CDR3. A D gene is named only where the DNA matches it firmly. Size is stated for part of the rows, as once, few or many counts, or as a class when the clone is expanded.

TRBV18	.	TRBJ1-1	.	ASSPQGVNTEAF
TRBV7-2	few	TRBJ2-5	TRBD2	ASRFIAGSETQY
TRBV6-5	.	TRBJ2-1	TRBD2	ATTSGRRSYNEQF
TRBV4-1	.	TRBJ2-1	.	ASSQDRSQVDNEQF
TRBV30	few	TRBJ2-3	TRBD2	AWRASGTDTQY
TRBV6-1	.	TRBJ2-7	.	ASSSTAGHSYEQY
TRBV5-1	.	TRBJ1-2	.	ASSLKDMEVGYT
TRBV5-1	.	TRBJ2-3	.	ASSRQILTDTQY
TRBV4-3	.	TRBJ1-5	.	ASSQESTTTSNQPQH
TRBV5-1	.	TRBJ2-5	TRBD1	ASSYLGQKQETQY
TRBV7-2	few	TRBJ2-7	TRBD1	ASSFWTGLVEQY
TRBV30	few	TRBJ2-4	TRBD2	AWSYRLAGGRGNIQY
TRBV29-1	.	TRBJ2-7	.	SVRWARGEQY
TRBV14	few	TRBJ2-6	TRBD1	ASSPNPGQGVLAGANVLT
TRBV29-1	.	TRBJ2-5	.	SVFRGEQETQY
TRBV7-2	few	TRBJ2-7	TRBD1	ASSLASDRVYEQY
TRBV30	.	TRBJ1-2	.	AWSPEENYGYT
TRBV7-2	.	TRBJ2-7	.	ASSLAFTSGRPYEQY
TRBV5-1	few	TRBJ2-2	.	ASTGTNTGELF
TRBV30	.	TRBJ2-7	.	AWSQSGHGEQY
TRBV14	.	TRBJ1-2	.	ASSQDRGDGYT
TRBV6-6	.	TRBJ2-7	TRBD2	ASRRLGRASYEQY
TRBV29-1	.	TRBJ1-2	.	SVEELVNYGYT
TRBV18	.	TRBJ1-5	.	ASSLAGWSNQPQH
TRBV6-1	.	TRBJ2-1	TRBD2	ASSESWVRGGSNEQF
TRBV7-2	.	TRBJ2-5	TRBD2	ASSASGGAETQY
TRBV29-1	.	TRBJ2-1	.	SVTGPPSYNEQF
TRBV28	.	TRBJ2-3	.	ASSLRPDTQY
TRBV7-9	.	TRBJ1-2	.	ASSLGGYT
TRBV27	.	TRBJ2-7	TRBD2	ASSPRLAGVDEQY
TRBV11-1	few	TRBJ2-3	.	ASSPDQAADTQY
TRBV27	.	TRBJ1-5	TRBD1	ASSLLQGVPNQPQH
TRBV27	.	TRBJ1-4	TRBD1	ASSLSPGDRGMRKLF
TRBV6-5	few	TRBJ2-7	.	ASSYSIGTSGEQY